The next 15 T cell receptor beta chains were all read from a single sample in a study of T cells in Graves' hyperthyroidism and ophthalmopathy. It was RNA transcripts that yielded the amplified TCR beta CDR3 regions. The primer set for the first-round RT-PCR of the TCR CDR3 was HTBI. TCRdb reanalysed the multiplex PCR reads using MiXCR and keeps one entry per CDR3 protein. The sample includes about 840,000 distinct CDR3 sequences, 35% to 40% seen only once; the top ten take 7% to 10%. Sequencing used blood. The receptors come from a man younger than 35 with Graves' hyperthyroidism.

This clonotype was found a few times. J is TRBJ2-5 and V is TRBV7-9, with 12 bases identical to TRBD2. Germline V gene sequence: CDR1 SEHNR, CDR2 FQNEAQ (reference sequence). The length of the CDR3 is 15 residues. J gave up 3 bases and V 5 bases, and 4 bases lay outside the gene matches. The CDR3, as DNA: TGTGCCAGCAGCCAGAGACTAGCGGGGGAAGAGACCCAGTACTTC. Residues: CASSQRLAGEETQYF.

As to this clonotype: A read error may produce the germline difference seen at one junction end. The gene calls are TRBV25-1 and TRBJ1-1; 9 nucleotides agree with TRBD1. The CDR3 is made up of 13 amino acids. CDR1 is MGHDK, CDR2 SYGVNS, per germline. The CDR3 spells CSVRVGQGTEAFF. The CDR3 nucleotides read TGCAGCGTCCGCGTCGGACAGGGGACTGAAGCTTTCTTT.

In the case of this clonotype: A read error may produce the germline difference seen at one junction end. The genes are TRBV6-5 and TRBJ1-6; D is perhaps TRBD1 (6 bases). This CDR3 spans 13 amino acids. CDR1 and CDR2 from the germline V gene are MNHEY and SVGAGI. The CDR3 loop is CASRYGGNSPLHF. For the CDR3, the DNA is TGTGCCAGCCGTTACGGGGGCAATTCACCCCTCCACTTT.

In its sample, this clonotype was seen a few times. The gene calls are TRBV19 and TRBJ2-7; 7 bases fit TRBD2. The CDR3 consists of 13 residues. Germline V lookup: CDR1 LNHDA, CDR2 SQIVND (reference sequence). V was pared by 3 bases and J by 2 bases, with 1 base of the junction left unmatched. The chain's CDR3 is CASSIGLAYEQYF. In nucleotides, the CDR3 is TGTGCCAGTAGTATTGGACTAGCCTACGAGCAGTACTTC.

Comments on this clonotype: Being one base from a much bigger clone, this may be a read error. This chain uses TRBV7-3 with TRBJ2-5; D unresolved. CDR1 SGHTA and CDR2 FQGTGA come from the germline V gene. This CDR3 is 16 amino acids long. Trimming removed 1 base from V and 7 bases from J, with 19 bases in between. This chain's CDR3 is CASSLILRPLVRTQYF. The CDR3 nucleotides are TGTGCCAGCAGCTTAATATTGCGGCCGCTCGTGAGGACCCAGTACTTC.

CDR3 sequence (DNA): TGTGCCAGCAGGCCGGGACTAGCGGTCTCTGGGGCCAACGTCCTGACTTTC. It specifies CASRPGLAVSGANVLTF. J is TRBJ2-6 and V is TRBV6-6; 11 bases line up with TRBD2. J lost 0 bases, V lost 6 bases, and 4 bases had no gene match. Germline-derived CDR1 and CDR2 are MNHNY and SVGAGI (reference sequence). The CDR3 is made up of 17 amino acids.

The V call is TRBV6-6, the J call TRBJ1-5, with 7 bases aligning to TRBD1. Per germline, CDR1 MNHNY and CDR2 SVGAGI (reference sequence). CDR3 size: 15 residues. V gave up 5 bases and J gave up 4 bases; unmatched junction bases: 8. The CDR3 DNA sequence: TGTGCCAGCAGTAGACCGGGACAGCCAAATCAGCCCCAGCATTTT. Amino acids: CASSRPGQPNQPQHF.

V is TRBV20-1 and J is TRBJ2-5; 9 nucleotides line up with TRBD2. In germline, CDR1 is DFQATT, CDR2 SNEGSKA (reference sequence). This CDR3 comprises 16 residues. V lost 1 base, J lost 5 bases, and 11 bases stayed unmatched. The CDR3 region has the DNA TGCAGTGCTAGAGCCCTCCTGAGCGGGGGGTGGGAGACCCAGTACTTC. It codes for CSARALLSGGWETQYF.

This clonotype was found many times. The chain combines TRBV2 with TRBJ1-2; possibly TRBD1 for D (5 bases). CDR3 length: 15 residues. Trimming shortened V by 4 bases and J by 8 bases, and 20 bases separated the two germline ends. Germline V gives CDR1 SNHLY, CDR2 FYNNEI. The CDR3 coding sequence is TGTGCCAGCAGTGGAAATTCGAAGGGGCCCGGAGGCTACACCTTC. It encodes CASSGNSKGPGGYTF.

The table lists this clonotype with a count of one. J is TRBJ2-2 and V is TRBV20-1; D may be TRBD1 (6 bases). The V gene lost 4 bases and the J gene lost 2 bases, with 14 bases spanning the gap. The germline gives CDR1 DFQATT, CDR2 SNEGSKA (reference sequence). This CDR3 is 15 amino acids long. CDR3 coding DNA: TGCAGTGCTAAAGCAGGGGCCCTCAACACCGGGGAGCTGTTTTTT. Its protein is CSAKAGALNTGELFF.

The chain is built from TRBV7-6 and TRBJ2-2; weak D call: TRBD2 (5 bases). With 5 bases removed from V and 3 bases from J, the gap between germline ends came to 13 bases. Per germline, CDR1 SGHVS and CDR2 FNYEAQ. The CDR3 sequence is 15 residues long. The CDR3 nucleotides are TGTGCCAGCAGCCGCGAAGGACTCTACACCGGGGAGCTGTTTTTT. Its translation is CASSREGLYTGELFF.

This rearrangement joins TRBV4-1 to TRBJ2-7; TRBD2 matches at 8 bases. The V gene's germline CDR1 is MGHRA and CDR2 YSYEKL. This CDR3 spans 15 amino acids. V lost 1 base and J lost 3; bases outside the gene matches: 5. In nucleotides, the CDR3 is TGCGCCAGCAGCCAAGTGGTAGCGGGACTCTACGAGCAGTACTTC. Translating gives CASSQVVAGLYEQYF.

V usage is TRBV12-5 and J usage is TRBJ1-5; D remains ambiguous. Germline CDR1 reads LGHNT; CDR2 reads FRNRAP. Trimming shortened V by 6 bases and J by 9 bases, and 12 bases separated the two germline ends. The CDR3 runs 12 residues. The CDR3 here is CASGPGVGPQHF. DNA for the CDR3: TGTGCTAGTGGCCCTGGGGTTGGGCCCCAGCATTTT.

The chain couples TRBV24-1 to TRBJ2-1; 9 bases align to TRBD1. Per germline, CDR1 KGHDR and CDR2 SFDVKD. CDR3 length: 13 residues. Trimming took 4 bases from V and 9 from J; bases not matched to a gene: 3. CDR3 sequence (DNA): TGTGCCACCAGTGAGAGGGACAGGGTTGAGCAGTTCTTC. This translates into CATSERDRVEQFF.

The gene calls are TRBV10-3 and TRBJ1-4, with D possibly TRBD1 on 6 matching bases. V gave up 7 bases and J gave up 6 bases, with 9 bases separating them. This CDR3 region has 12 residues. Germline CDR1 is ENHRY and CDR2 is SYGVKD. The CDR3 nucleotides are TGTGCCATCAAAGGGGGAGATGAAAAACTGTTTTTT. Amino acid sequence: CAIKGGDEKLFF.